The rows below give T cell receptor beta chains drawn from one sample of a study of Ad26.COV2.S vaccination and SARS-CoV-2 variants. Libraries were prepared by immunoSEQ multiplex PCR; TCRdb keeps only in-frame clonotypes and omits some of them. The sample includes some 240,000 clones, 87% seen only once; the top ten take approximately 3%. The sample was peripheral blood, taken in a trial of Ad26.COV2.S vaccine versus placebo. The receptor source for this set is a person between 18 and 65 years old who received the Ad26.COV2.S COVID-19 vaccine or a placebo. The CDR3 runs from the conserved cysteine through the conserved F or W. D genes are given only for firm matches. The listing skips clone size in some rows; elsewhere it reads once, few, many or a size class.

CDR3	DNA	D	size	J	V
CASSLTGRVASPLHF	TGCGCCAGCAGCTTGACAGGGAGGGTAGCGTCACCCCTCCACTTT	NA	NA	TRBJ1-6	TRBV5-1
CASSPYPGATEAFF	TGTGCCAGCAGCCCCTATCCAGGAGCCACTGAAGCTTTCTTT	NA	NA	TRBJ1-1	TRBV4-2
CASSKVRQGRNTIYF	TGTGCTAGCAGCAAAGTCCGGCAGGGAAGAAACACCATATATTTT	NA	once	TRBJ1-3	TRBV21-1
CASSYLEVYGYTF	TGTGCCAGCAGTTACCTCGAAGTATATGGCTACACCTTC	NA	NA	TRBJ1-2	TRBV6-6
CSVADRGLFGNTIYF	TGCAGCGTTGCGGACAGGGGGCTATTTGGAAACACCATATATTTT	TRBD1	NA	TRBJ1-3	TRBV29-1
CASSQAVSSYNSPLHF	TGCGCCAGCAGCCAAGCAGTGAGCTCCTATAATTCACCCCTCCACTTT	NA	once	TRBJ1-6	TRBV4-3
CASSSSSGNTIYF	TGTGCCAGCAGTAGTAGCTCTGGAAACACCATATATTTT	NA	NA	TRBJ1-3	TRBV6-5
CASSQRGDGTQYF	TGTGCCAGCAGTCAAAGGGGGGACGGGACCCAGTACTTC	NA	NA	TRBJ2-5	TRBV6-6
CASSLSGTGWDYGYTF	TGTGCCAGCAGTTTATCGGGGACAGGGTGGGACTATGGCTACACCTTC	TRBD1	NA	TRBJ1-2	TRBV27
CASSRGLAGGKNIQYF	TGTGCCAGCAGTCGAGGACTAGCGGGGGGCAAAAACATTCAGTACTTC	TRBD2	once	TRBJ2-4	TRBV5-4
CASSLALGAGNEQFF	TGTGCCAGCAGCTTAGCGTTGGGGGCGGGGAATGAGCAGTTCTTC	NA	NA	TRBJ2-1	TRBV7-2
CASSTVANTGELFF	TGTGCCAGTAGTACGGTCGCGAACACCGGGGAGCTGTTTTTT	NA	NA	TRBJ2-2	TRBV19
CASSQDWGTAGNTIYF	TGCGCCAGCAGCCAAGATTGGGGGACGGCTGGAAACACCATATATTTT	NA	NA	TRBJ1-3	TRBV4-1
CASSPRTPGQGISGNTIYF	TGTGCCAGCTCACCACGGACTCCGGGACAGGGCATTTCTGGAAACACCATATATTTT	TRBD1	NA	TRBJ1-3	TRBV18
CASTGQEGFGQYF	TGTGCCAGCACGGGACAGGAGGGCTTCGGGCAGTACTTC	TRBD1	NA	TRBJ2-7	TRBV2
CATSRTLAQETQYF	TGTGCCACCAGCAGAACGCTGGCCCAAGAGACCCAGTACTTC	NA	few	TRBJ2-5	TRBV15
CASSFPQGVNEQFF	TGTGCCAGCAGCTTTCCCCAGGGGGTCAATGAGCAGTTCTTC	TRBD1	NA	TRBJ2-1	TRBV7-2
CASSEGHFSNQPQHF	TGTGCCAGCAGTGAGGGACACTTTAGCAATCAGCCCCAGCATTTT	NA	few	TRBJ1-5	TRBV6-1
CASNSGGPQPGAFF	TGTGCCAGCAACTCGGGTGGACCCCAACCTGGAGCTTTCTTT	NA	NA	TRBJ1-1	TRBV5-4
CASSYGRWKERGARTDTQYF	TGTGCCAGCAGTTACGGTCGGTGGAAAGAGCGGGGGGCGCGCACAGATACGCAGTATTTT	TRBD2	NA	TRBJ2-3	TRBV6-2/TRBV6-3
CASSQTANTGELFF	TGTGCCAGCAGTCAGACGGCGAACACCGGGGAGCTGTTTTTT	NA	NA	TRBJ2-2	TRBV6-5
CASSPWTSVETQYF	TGTGCCAGCAGTCCGTGGACTAGCGTAGAGACCCAGTACTTC	TRBD2	NA	TRBJ2-5	TRBV27
CASSQERVPGTGDTGELFF	TGCGCCAGCAGCCAAGAAAGGGTGCCCGGGACAGGGGACACCGGGGAGCTGTTTTTT	TRBD1	many	TRBJ2-2	TRBV4-3
CASSQVKGAYNEQFF	TGCGCCAGCAGCCAAGTCAAGGGGGCCTACAATGAGCAGTTCTTC	NA	NA	TRBJ2-1	TRBV4-3
CASSLNPGGRETQYF	TGTGCCAGCAGCTTAAATCCAGGGGGCAGAGAGACCCAGTACTTC	TRBD1	NA	TRBJ2-5	TRBV7-2
CASSKDPGQGAETQYF	TGTGCCAGCAGTAAAGATCCGGGACAGGGGGCAGAGACCCAGTACTTC	TRBD1	NA	TRBJ2-5	TRBV25-1
CASSPPLAGGSYNEQFF	TGCGCCAGCAGCCCTCCCTTAGCGGGGGGCTCCTACAATGAGCAGTTCTTC	TRBD2	NA	TRBJ2-1	TRBV4-1
CASSPTPKTRLGTDTQYF	TGTGCCAGCAGCCCCACCCCAAAGACTAGGCTTGGCACAGATACGCAGTATTTT	NA	NA	TRBJ2-3	TRBV11-2
CASSQGAWNTEAFF	TGTGCCAGCTCCCAGGGGGCCTGGAACACTGAAGCTTTCTTT	TRBD1	NA	TRBJ1-1	TRBV27
CASARGQIRFSNQPQHF	TGTGCCAGCGCCAGGGGGCAGATAAGATTCAGCAATCAGCCCCAGCATTTT	TRBD1	once	TRBJ1-5	TRBV19
CASSPQGAGNTIYF	TGTGCCAGCAGTCCCCAGGGGGCCGGAAACACCATATATTTT	TRBD1	once	TRBJ1-3	TRBV27
CASSHLDREIEAFF	TGTGCCAGCAGTCACCTAGACAGGGAGATTGAAGCTTTCTTT	TRBD1	NA	TRBJ1-1	TRBV5-5
CASSGVGGFGINYGYTF	TGTGCCAGCAGTGGGGTAGGAGGGTTTGGCATTAACTATGGCTACACCTTC	NA	NA	TRBJ1-2	TRBV28
CSASQWSSGSWDEQFF	TGCAGTGCTAGTCAGTGGTCTAGCGGGAGTTGGGATGAGCAGTTCTTC	TRBD2	NA	TRBJ2-1	TRBV20-1
CAAPDRVLFFLYGYTF	TGTGCCGCTCCAGACAGGGTGCTCTTTTTCCTATATGGCTACACCTTC	TRBD1	NA	TRBJ1-2	TRBV2
CASSYWGARGYEQYF	TGTGCCAGCAGTTACTGGGGGGCGCGGGGGTACGAGCAGTACTTC	NA	NA	TRBJ2-7	TRBV6-5
CASSLVGGGPQHF	TGTGCCAGCAGCTTAGTCGGAGGCGGGCCCCAGCATTTT	NA	NA	TRBJ1-5	TRBV11-2
CASSPWTAVGYTF	TGTGCCAGCAGTCCTTGGACAGCGGTTGGCTACACCTTC	NA	NA	TRBJ1-2	TRBV6-5
CASSVSVLRYGYTF	TGTGCCAGCAGCGTTAGCGTACTGCGCTATGGCTACACCTTC	NA	once	TRBJ1-2	TRBV11-2
CASSETGGNQPQHF	TGTGCCAGTAGTGAGACAGGGGGCAATCAGCCCCAGCATTTT	TRBD1	NA	TRBJ1-5	TRBV19
CASSSVDRNIYGYTF	TGTGCCAGCAGTTCTGTCGACAGAAACATCTATGGCTACACCTTC	NA	NA	TRBJ1-2	TRBV6-5
CASSLDPGGNYGYTF	TGTGCCAGCAGCTTAGATCCGGGTGGGAACTATGGCTACACCTTC	NA	NA	TRBJ1-2	TRBV11-1
CATSREVEGVSPLHF	TGTGCCACCAGCAGAGAGGTGGAGGGGGTTTCACCCCTCCACTTT	NA	NA	TRBJ1-6	TRBV15
CASISEQPFSLHF	TGTGCCAGCATTTCGGAACAGCCCTTTTCCCTCCACTTT	NA	NA	TRBJ1-6	TRBV6-5
CASSSYRGSYSPLHF	TGCGCCAGCAGCTCCTACAGGGGGTCGTATTCACCCCTCCACTTT	TRBD1	NA	TRBJ1-6	TRBV5-1
CASSLGGSQFF	TGTGCCTCCTCGCTGGGGGGCTCTCAGTTCTTC	NA	NA	TRBJ2-1	TRBV9
CATTVSGGTGELFF	TGTGCCACCACGGTGTCCGGGGGTACCGGGGAGCTGTTTTTT	NA	once	TRBJ2-2	TRBV15
CASRSRRTTGTGETQYF	TGTGCCAGCAGATCCCGACGAACGACCGGGACCGGAGAGACCCAGTACTTC	NA	few	TRBJ2-5	TRBV7-8
CASSHRTALGGANVLTF	TGTGCCAGCAGCCACCGGACAGCCCTCGGTGGGGCCAACGTCCTGACTTTC	NA	NA	TRBJ2-6	TRBV3-1/TRBV3-2